These 17 T cell receptor beta chains were sequenced from one sample in a study of response to subunit inactivated influenza vaccine. TCRdb reanalysed the RT-PCR reads using MiXCR and keeps one entry per CDR3 protein. The sample includes some 550,000 distinct CDR3 sequences, under 25% of them seen just once. The same data also contributed to another study, on T cells expressing NK-cell markers. That work contributes: What made the TCR beta cDNA was 5'RACE template switching with UMIs.

The sample was CD4+ T cells sorted from PBMCs, taken 11 to 12 days after vaccination. The source is a man in his fifties or sixties who received an inactivated influenza vaccine.

The CDR3 reads CASRRGQRDTQYF. CDR3 coding DNA: TGTGCCAGCAGAAGGGGGCAGAGAGATACGCAGTATTTT. This chain uses TRBV28 with TRBJ2-3; 7 bases fit TRBD1. Germline V CDR1 and CDR2: MDHEN, SYDVKM. This CDR3 is built from 13 residues. After removal of 6 bases from V and 5 bases from J, the junction contained 5 bases not matched to a gene.

In this sample, this clonotype turned up many times. The J gene is TRBJ2-1, the V gene TRBV27, with 8 bases lining up with TRBD2. The V gene's germline CDR1 is MNHEY and CDR2 SMNVEV (reference sequence). The CDR3 is 14 residues long. Trimming removed 8 bases from V and 10 bases from J; junction bases left unmatched: 13. CDR3 DNA: TGTGCCAGCGCGAGGACTAGCTTTTTCATAGAGCAGTTCTTC. It yields the protein CASARTSFFIEQFF.

A few counts support this clonotype. The gene calls are TRBV4-2 and TRBJ2-7, with 8 positions matching TRBD2. Germline CDR1 LGHNA, CDR2 YNFKEQ. The CDR3 runs to 13 residues. Trimming cost V 0 bases and J 11 bases; bases outside gene matches: 6. The CDR3 sequence is CASSQEQREREYF. The CDR3 nucleotides are TGTGCCAGCAGCCAAGAGCAGCGGGAGAGGGAGTACTTC.

This clonotype came up a few times. This rearrangement joins TRBV4-3 to TRBJ1-1, with D perhaps TRBD1 (5 bases). From germline, CDR1 is LGHNA and CDR2 YSLEER. The CDR3 is 16 amino acids. V lost 3 bases and J lost 1, with 15 bases in between. CDR3 amino acids: CASSQFFDGGNTEAFF. The CDR3 coding sequence is TGCGCCAGCAGCCAGTTCTTTGACGGGGGGAACACTGAAGCTTTCTTT.

This clonotype was recorded a few times. The chain has TRBV20-1 and TRBJ2-3, with D possibly TRBD2 on 6 matching bases. The V end was cut by 0 bases, the J end by 1 base, with 14 bases between. Germline values: CDR1 DFQATT, CDR2 SNEGSKA (reference sequence). This CDR3 is built from 16 residues. CDR3 sequence reads: CSARDFARGRTDTQYF. DNA for the CDR3: TGCAGTGCTAGAGATTTCGCGCGGGGCCGCACAGATACGCAGTATTTT.

This clonotype was observed a few times. The rearrangement uses TRBV12-3 or TRBV12-4 and TRBJ1-2; TRBD1 aligns across 8 bases. V was clipped by 7 bases and J by 9 bases; unmatched bases: 10. CDR3 length equals 13 residues. The CDR3 DNA reads as TGTGCCAGCATTAATACCGGACAGGGCAGCTACACCTTC. Translated: CASINTGQGSYTF.

This clonotype was counted only a few times. For the CDR3, the DNA is TGTGCCAGCTCACCAGGTCGGCAGGGTCCCCCTCACTCCTACAATGAGCAGTTCTTC. This translates into CASSPGRQGPPHSYNEQFF. The chain uses TRBV18 and TRBJ2-1, with D possibly being TRBD1 (5 bases). CDR3 length: 19 amino acids. Germline V gene sequence: CDR1 KGHSH, CDR2 LQKENI. Trimming took off 2 bases at V and 0 bases at J, with 20 bases between the two ends.

The chain joins TRBV6-2 or TRBV6-3 to TRBJ2-1, with TRBD2 matching 7 bases. The V gene's germline CDR1 is MNHEY and CDR2 SVGEGT. V shed 0 bases, J shed 0 bases, and the junction held 14 bases outside the gene matches. The CDR3 totals 20 residues. The CDR3 sequence is CASSYSVVGAGKSSYNEQFF. In nucleotides, the CDR3 is TGTGCCAGCAGTTACTCGGTCGTGGGAGCGGGGAAGAGCTCCTACAATGAGCAGTTCTTC.

The chain has TRBV12-3 or TRBV12-4 and TRBJ1-2; D is possibly TRBD1 (5 bases). The CDR3 runs to 11 residues. The V end lost 8 bases, the J end lost 4 bases, and 8 bases lay between the germline ends. The CDR3 DNA sequence: TGTGCCAGCCGGGGCCCCTATGGCTACACCTTC. Its protein is CASRGPYGYTF.

A few counts support this clonotype. This chain joins TRBV14 and TRBJ2-3; D is undetermined. This CDR3 is 14 amino acids long. The V and J ends lost 6 bases and 7 bases respectively, with 17 bases between them. Germline V CDR1 and CDR2: SGHDN, FVKESK. CDR3 sequence (DNA): TGTGCCAGCAGTCAGCTTCCCCCTCCTAATACGCAGTATTTT. This gives the protein CASSQLPPPNTQYF.

A few counts support this clonotype. This rearrangement joins TRBV4-3 to TRBJ2-2; possibly TRBD2 for D (6 bases). This CDR3 is 13 amino acids long. Trimming removed 5 bases from V and 7 bases from J, with 11 bases in between. CDR1 and CDR2 (germline): LGHNA, YSLEER. CDR3 coding DNA: TGCGCCAGCAGCAAGACTAGGGTCGGGGAGCTGTTTTTT. Translated, it gives CASSKTRVGELFF.

The chain combines TRBV15 with TRBJ2-2, with TRBD2 as a possible D gene (5 bases). V gave up 0 bases and J gave up 5 bases, with 10 bases separating them. The CDR3 is 15 amino acids. CDR1 LNHNV and CDR2 YYDKDF come from the germline V gene (reference sequence). The CDR3 loop is CATSRELVGTGELFF. CDR3 bases: TGTGCCACCAGCAGAGAACTAGTGGGGACCGGGGAGCTGTTTTTT.

The rearrangement links TRBV15 to TRBJ2-3; 8 bases match TRBD2. There are 16 residues in the CDR3. CDR1 is LNHNV, CDR2 YYDKDF, per germline (reference sequence). V was clipped by 0 bases and J by 2 bases; unmatched bases: 4. The CDR3 bases are TGTGCCACCAGCAGAGATGGCGGGGGGATCACAGATACGCAGTATTTT. Translating it yields CATSRDGGGITDTQYF.

The chain links TRBV12-3 or TRBV12-4 to TRBJ2-2, with D unclear. This CDR3 has 15 amino acids. Trimming took 3 bases from V and 3 from J, leaving 11 bases between them. CDR3 nucleotides: TGTGCCAGCAGTTTGAAAGGGTCCCACACCGGGGAGCTGTTTTTT. Amino acid sequence: CASSLKGSHTGELFF.

This clonotype was picked up a small number of times. The rearrangement uses TRBV12-3 or TRBV12-4 and TRBJ2-3; D is ambiguous. Trimming removed 6 bases from V and 0 bases from J, with 13 bases in between. The length of the CDR3 is 15 residues. The CDR3 here is CASRGLGSSTDTQYF. The CDR3, as DNA: TGTGCCAGCAGGGGTTTAGGGTCTAGCACAGATACGCAGTATTTT.

This clonotype was seen a few times. This chain connects TRBV20-1 to TRBJ2-1; 12 nucleotides match TRBD2. V shed 2 bases and J 9 bases; nucleotides not matched to a gene: 11. The CDR3 has 16 amino acids. Germline V gene sequence: CDR1 DFQATT, CDR2 SNEGSKA (reference sequence). In nucleotides, the CDR3 is TGCAGTGCTAGACAACTAGCGGGAGGCCCAAAGAGTGAGCAGTTCTTC. It specifies CSARQLAGGPKSEQFF.

The rearrangement joins TRBV4-2 to TRBJ1-2; no reliable D call. The CDR3 is 13 amino acids. Germline CDR1 and CDR2: LGHNA and YNFKEQ. V lost 1 base to trimming and J lost 7 bases, with 10 bases between them. DNA for the CDR3: TGTGCCAGCAGCCAAGCCGGGTCTTCTGGCTACACCTTC. Residues: CASSQAGSSGYTF.